The rows below give T cell receptor beta chains drawn from one sample of a study of shared clonotypes between healthy human individuals. The method was immunoSEQ multiplex PCR; TCRdb's version includes in-frame clones alone and lacks a portion of them. The table has about 1,800,000 clones, about 95% seen once; the top ten hold 1% to 1.5%. The sequenced sample consisted of naive CD8+ T cells sorted from blood. The receptor source for this set is a man aged 18 to 29 in good health. Both conserved end residues are part of each CDR3. A D gene is named only where the DNA matches it firmly. Size is omitted from some rows. Given values are once, few, many or a class for expanded clones.

>-|TRBV4-3|-|TRBJ2-1
TGCGCCAGCAGCCAAGATTGGGTTGATTTGCCCGTCCCCTACAATGAGCAGTTCTTC
CASSQDWVDLPVPYNEQFF
>-|TRBV19|TRBD1|TRBJ1-5
TGTGCCAGTAGTATCGACAGGGAAGAGCCCCAGCATTTT
CASSIDREEPQHF
>-|TRBV7-9|TRBD1|TRBJ2-7
TGTGCCAGCAGCCCAGGGGGACGGGAGCAGTACTTC
CASSPGGREQYF
>-|TRBV10-2|TRBD2|TRBJ2-1
TGCGCCAGCAGTGCTCCAGCGGGGGTCTACAATGAGCAGTTCTTC
CASSAPAGVYNEQFF
>-|TRBV5-4|TRBD1|TRBJ2-7
TGTGCCAGCAGTACTGGACAGGGCCATTACGAGCAGTACTTC
CASSTGQGHYEQYF
>once|TRBV6-1|TRBD1|TRBJ2-1
TGTGCCAGCAGGAAAGGACAGGGAGGTATTAATGAGCAGTTCTTC
CASRKGQGGINEQFF
>-|TRBV13|TRBD1|TRBJ2-7
TGTGCCAGCAGCACAGGGGGCATCACCTACGAGCAGTACTTC
CASSTGGITYEQYF
>-|TRBV5-8|-|TRBJ2-4
TGTGCCAGCAGCCTCGGTTTGTGGGACATTCAGTACTTC
CASSLGLWDIQYF
>once|TRBV11-2|-|TRBJ1-4
TGTGCCAGCAGCCGGTCGGTTGAGAATGAAAAACTGTTTTTT
CASSRSVENEKLFF
>-|TRBV5-1|TRBD1|TRBJ2-7
TGCGCCAGTGACCGGGACAGCTCCTACGAGCAGTACTTC
CASDRDSSYEQYF
>-|TRBV30|-|TRBJ2-5
TGTGCCTGGAGTGTCCAGCAAGAGACCCAGTACTTC
CAWSVQQETQYF
>-|TRBV5-6|-|TRBJ1-1
TGTGCCAGCAGCTCGACGGACCATCCTCCTGAAGCTTTCTTT
CASSSTDHPPEAFF
>-|TRBV9|TRBD1|TRBJ2-7
TGTGCCAGCAGCGCCGGGGACAGGACGTCCTACGAGCAGTACTTC
CASSAGDRTSYEQYF
>-|TRBV30|TRBD2|TRBJ2-7
TGTGCCTGGAGTGTACCCGGGGGGGGCTACGAGCAGTACTTC
CAWSVPGGGYEQYF
>once|TRBV5-4|-|TRBJ1-3
TGTGCCAGCAGCCCCGACAGATTCTCTGGAAACACCATATATTTT
CASSPDRFSGNTIYF
>-|TRBV27|-|TRBJ2-1
TGTGCCAGCACATCTTACAATGAGCAGTTCTTC
CASTSYNEQFF
>-|TRBV7-9|-|TRBJ2-7
TGTGCCAGCAGCGGAACAAGGGGAGATATGTCCTACGAGCAGTACTTC
CASSGTRGDMSYEQYF
>-|TRBV6-6|-|TRBJ2-1
TGTGCCAGCAGTTCTGACCTCTACAATGAGCAGTTCTTC
CASSSDLYNEQFF
>-|TRBV10-3|TRBD1|TRBJ2-1
TGTGCCATCACCTCAGGGGACAGGGACTACAATGAGCAGTTCTTC
CAITSGDRDYNEQFF
>-|TRBV10-1|-|TRBJ2-7
TGCGCCAGCAGCACCGGGCCCTCCTACGAGCAGTACTTC
CASSTGPSYEQYF
>-|TRBV2|-|TRBJ2-2
TGTGCCAGCAGTGATACGGATGAGGGAGAGGGGGACGGGGAGCTGTTTTTT
CASSDTDEGEGDGELFF
>-|TRBV30|-|TRBJ2-7
TGTGCCTGGAGTGTTAGGGGCGCCTACGAGCAGTACTTC
CAWSVRGAYEQYF
>-|TRBV6-5|TRBD2|TRBJ2-3
TGTGCCAGCAGTTACTTTAGCGGGACCACAGATACGCAGTATTTT
CASSYFSGTTDTQYF
>-|TRBV4-1|-|TRBJ2-7
TGCGCCAGCAGCCAGGGCGACTCCTACGAGCAGTACTTC
CASSQGDSYEQYF
>few|TRBV30|-|TRBJ2-7
TGTGCCTGGAGTTCAGGGGCCTCCTACGAGCAGTACTTC
CAWSSGASYEQYF
>-|TRBV15|TRBD2|TRBJ2-1
TGTGCCACCAGCCGATTTTCTGGACTAGACACCTACAATGAGCAGTTCTTC
CATSRFSGLDTYNEQFF
>-|TRBV5-1|-|TRBJ1-1
TGCGCCAGCAGCTTGGGAGGGAACACTGAAGCTTTCTTT
CASSLGGNTEAFF
>once|TRBV5-5|TRBD1|TRBJ1-4
TGTGCCAGCAGCTCAGGGGGCGTCGGCAATGAAAAACTGTTTTTT
CASSSGGVGNEKLFF
>-|TRBV6-1|-|TRBJ2-7
TGTGCCAGCAGTGAGGCGGTATCCTACGAGCAGTACTTC
CASSEAVSYEQYF
>-|TRBV5-6|TRBD2|TRBJ2-7
TGTGCCAGCAGCTGGGGACTAGCGGGAGGCACCTACGAGCAGTACTTC
CASSWGLAGGTYEQYF
>-|TRBV7-2|TRBD1|TRBJ1-6
TGTGCCAGCAGCCCGAGGGGACAGGGGATCGTATATTCACCCCTCCACTTT
CASSPRGQGIVYSPLHF
>-|TRBV27|-|TRBJ1-5
TGTGCCAGCAGTTTACTGGGACATCAGCCCCAGCATTTT
CASSLLGHQPQHF
>-|TRBV27|-|TRBJ2-5
TGTGCCAGCAGCTGGGTGGGGGGAGAGACCCAGTACTTC
CASSWVGGETQYF
>-|TRBV28|-|TRBJ2-7
TGTGCCAGCAGTCCGACTAGTACTTACGAGCAGTACTTC
CASSPTSTYEQYF
>-|TRBV15|-|TRBJ1-1
TGTGCCACCAGCAGTGGGGGGGAGGACACTGAAGCTTTCTTT
CATSSGGEDTEAFF
>-|TRBV4-3|TRBD2|TRBJ2-1
TGCGCCAGCAGCCAAGATTCAGTGGAGGGAGGGAACAATGAGCAGTTCTTC
CASSQDSVEGGNNEQFF
>-|TRBV6-1|-|TRBJ2-7
TGTGCCAGCAGTGAAGGATCTCACCCCACCTACGAGCAGTACTTC
CASSEGSHPTYEQYF
>-|TRBV5-8|-|TRBJ2-2
TGTGCCAGCAGCTTTGGGCCGAACTGGACCGGGGAGCTGTTTTTT
CASSFGPNWTGELFF
>-|TRBV18|TRBD1|TRBJ1-2
TGTGCCAGCTCACCACTCGACAGGGTGAGCTATGGCTACACCTTC
CASSPLDRVSYGYTF
>-|TRBV19|TRBD2|TRBJ2-7
TGTGCCAGTAGTCCGGGACTACATCTAGAGCAGTACTTC
CASSPGLHLEQYF
>-|TRBV6-1|-|TRBJ1-6
TGTGCCAGCAGTGAAATCTTGGGGGCTACGGATTCACCCCTCCACTTT
CASSEILGATDSPLHF
>-|TRBV7-9|-|TRBJ2-1
TGTGCCAGCAGCTCGTCCCGGGACGCCAATGAGCAGTTCTTC
CASSSSRDANEQFF
>-|TRBV4-1|-|TRBJ1-5
TGCGCCAGCAGCCAAGACCGGGGGGCGAATAATCAGCCCCAGCATTTT
CASSQDRGANNQPQHF
>-|TRBV7-6|-|TRBJ2-1
TGTGCCAGCAGCTTAGCACGGGGTTATGAGCAGTTCTTC
CASSLARGYEQFF
>-|TRBV7-9|TRBD1|TRBJ1-4
TGTGCCAGCAGCCCACCCGGACAGGTCCTGCCGCCCTCTAATGAAAAACTGTTTTTT
CASSPPGQVLPPSNEKLFF
>-|TRBV7-9|-|TRBJ1-2
TGTGCCACCAATTTAGGAGGGATGGCTAACTATGGCTACACCTTC
CATNLGGMANYGYTF
>-|TRBV18|-|TRBJ1-5
TGTGCCAGCTCACCCGAACACCAGGGACAACCGGGACAGCCCCAGCATTTT
CASSPEHQGQPGQPQHF
>-|TRBV7-9|-|TRBJ2-1
TGTGCCAGCAGTCAGACGGGGTACGAGCAGTTCTTC
CASSQTGYEQFF
>-|TRBV19|-|TRBJ2-7
TGTGCCAGTAGTATGCGAGCCCCCTACGAGCAGTACTTC
CASSMRAPYEQYF
>-|TRBV7-9|-|TRBJ2-1
TGTGCCAGCAGCTTTATGACGAAGTACAATGAGCAGTTCTTC
CASSFMTKYNEQFF
>-|TRBV29-1|-|TRBJ2-7
TGCAGCGTACTTACCCCTTACGAGCAGTACTTC
CSVLTPYEQYF
>-|TRBV28|-|TRBJ1-3
TGTGCCAGCCTACACAGGAGCTCTGGAAACACCATATATTTT
CASLHRSSGNTIYF
>-|TRBV15|-|TRBJ2-7
TGTGCCACCAGCAGGGGAACTACCTTCTACGAGCAGTACTTC
CATSRGTTFYEQYF
>-|TRBV29-1|TRBD1|TRBJ2-7
TGCAGCGTTGTCGGGACAGGGACCATCTACGAGCAGTACTTC
CSVVGTGTIYEQYF
>-|TRBV7-9|-|TRBJ2-3
TGTGCCAGCAGCCCCCCGAGAGGGGCCCCTGAAGATACGCAGTATTTT
CASSPPRGAPEDTQYF
>-|TRBV6-1|-|TRBJ1-2
TGTGCCAGCAGTGAACCCCTTGGGGGTTTTTACGGCTACACCTTC
CASSEPLGGFYGYTF